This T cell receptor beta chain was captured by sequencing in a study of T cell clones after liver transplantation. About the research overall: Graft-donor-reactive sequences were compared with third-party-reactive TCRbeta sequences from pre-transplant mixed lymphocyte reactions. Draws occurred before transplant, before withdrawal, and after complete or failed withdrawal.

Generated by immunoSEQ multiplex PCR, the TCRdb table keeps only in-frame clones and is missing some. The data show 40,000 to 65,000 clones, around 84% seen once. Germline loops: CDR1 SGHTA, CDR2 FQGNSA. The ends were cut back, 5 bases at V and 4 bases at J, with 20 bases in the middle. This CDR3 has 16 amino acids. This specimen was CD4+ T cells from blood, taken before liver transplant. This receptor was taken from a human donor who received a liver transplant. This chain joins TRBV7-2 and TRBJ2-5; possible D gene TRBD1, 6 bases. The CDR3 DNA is TGTGCCAGCAGCCAACGGCGGACAGCTCTAGGAGAGACCCAGTACTTC. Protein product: CASSQRRTALGETQYF.